Listed here are 29 T cell receptor beta chains from one sample, sequenced in a study of identical twins (dated by TCRdb to 2016 to 2018). Library preparation was by 5' RACE. Sequencer: Illumina HiSeq 2000. Clones were called with MiXCR by TCRdb after fastp trimmed the public reads at Q25, and only in-frame beta chains were retained. CDR3 protein sequences are deduplicated, and each keeps its most common genes and DNA. This sample is represented by 510,000 or so distinct CDR3 sequences; around 15% of them were singletons. Together, the top ten hold about 0.4% of the sample. These same records also appear under a second study, on yellow fever vaccine responses in identical twins.

The specimen sequenced was CD4+ T cells sorted from blood. These receptors were taken from a woman aged 18-29 years in good health.

The J gene is TRBJ2-5, the V gene TRBV7-9, with a weak D call TRBD2 (5 bases). V was shortened by 9 bases and J by 1 base, with 21 bases between the two germline ends. This CDR3 is built from 16 residues. Germline CDR1 SEHNR, CDR2 FQNEAQ (reference sequence). In DNA form, the CDR3 reads TGTGCCAGTACGCCCGTCGGGAAACTCTTCCAAGAGACCCAGTACTTC. Protein sequence: CASTPVGKLFQETQYF.

The V and J genes are TRBV3-1 and TRBJ1-5; 7 bases map to TRBD1. The CDR3 length is 14 residues. Trimming at V came to 5 bases and at J to 2 bases, leaving 3 bases not matched to a gene. The V gene's germline CDR1 is LGHDT and CDR2 YNNKEL (reference sequence). Written as DNA, the CDR3 is TGTGCCAGCAGCAAAGGGACAGGCAATCAGCCCCAGCATTTT. Translation gives CASSKGTGNQPQHF.

This clonotype was seen just once. J is TRBJ2-1 and V is TRBV12-5; perhaps TRBD2 as D (5 bases). The germline CDR1 and CDR2 sequences are LGHNT and FRNRAP. The CDR3 is 19 residues long. With 4 bases removed from V and 9 bases from J, the gap between germline ends came to 31 bases. CDR3 sequence: CASGSGVGQLRAKDREQFF. The DNA of the CDR3 is TGTGCTAGTGGTTCCGGGGTGGGTCAGCTGAGGGCAAAAGATCGTGAGCAGTTCTTC.

The V and J genes are TRBV6-1 and TRBJ2-7, with 7 bases fitting TRBD2. The V gene's germline CDR1 is MNHNS and CDR2 SASEGT. Trimming took 2 bases from V and 2 from J; bases not matched to a gene: 6. The CDR3 contains 15 residues. CDR3: CASSEPGLGPYEQYF. The CDR3 DNA sequence: TGTGCCAGCAGTGAACCTGGACTAGGGCCCTACGAGCAGTACTTC.

The chain employs TRBV12-3 or TRBV12-4 and TRBJ1-2; 7 positions match TRBD1. This CDR3 spans 18 amino acids. The V segment lost 11 bases and the J segment 0 bases; nucleotides outside the gene matches: 21. The CDR3 region is CAFCFLRTGAMANYGYTF. CDR3 coding DNA: TGTGCCTTCTGTTTCCTTCGTACAGGGGCCATGGCTAACTATGGCTACACCTTC.

This clonotype was seen a few times. V gene TRBV6-1 combines with J gene TRBJ2-7, with TRBD2 matching over 13 bases. The CDR3 has 16 residues. The ends lost 1 base at V and 3 bases at J; junction bases unmatched: 3. Germline V CDR1 and CDR2: MNHNS, SASEGT. The CDR3 DNA follows: TGTGCCAGCAGTGAAGATCGGACTAGCGGGAGCTACGAGCAGTACTTC. The encoded protein is CASSEDRTSGSYEQYF.

This clonotype was detected a few times. The V gene is TRBV20-1, the J gene TRBJ2-1, with TRBD2 matching 7 bases. Germline trimming cut 3 bases from V and 6 bases from J; bases unmatched to any gene: 8. This CDR3 has 14 residues. In germline, CDR1 is DFQATT, CDR2 SNEGSKA (reference sequence). The CDR3 protein is CSASRAGAVNEQFF. CDR3 DNA sequence: TGCAGTGCTAGTCGCGCGGGAGCGGTCAATGAGCAGTTCTTC.

This chain joins TRBV10-3 and TRBJ2-3, with TRBD2 matching over 9 bases. Germline V CDR1 and CDR2: ENHRY, SYGVKD. Trimming removed 5 bases from V and 10 bases from J; junction bases left unmatched: 10. This CDR3 comprises 14 residues. The CDR3 region has the DNA TGTGCCATCAGTCCCGGGACTAGCAACCTTGCGCAGTATTTT. It codes for CAISPGTSNLAQYF.

The chain links TRBV7-9 to TRBJ2-1, with 10 bases fitting TRBD2. V gave up 5 bases and J gave up 3 bases; unmatched junction bases: 7. The length of the CDR3 is 16 residues. Per the germline V gene, CDR1 is SEHNR and CDR2 is FQNEAQ (reference sequence). The CDR3 coding sequence is TGTGCCAGCAGCGGTAGCGGGAGGACGTTCTACAATGAGCAGTTCTTC. Protein product: CASSGSGRTFYNEQFF. The full variable domain, rest sourced from reference TRBV7-9 and TRBJ2-1, is DTGVSQNPRHKITKRGQNVTFRCDPISEHNRLYWYRQTLGQGPEFLTYFQNEAQLEKSRLLSDRFSAERPKGSFSTLEIQRTEQGDSAMYLCASSGSGRTFYNEQFFGPGTRLTVL.

This clonotype was observed a few times. V and J are TRBV6-2 or TRBV6-3 and TRBJ2-5, with 7 bases fitting TRBD1. CDR1 is MNHEY, CDR2 SVGEGT, per germline. V was pared by 6 bases and J by 1 base, with 8 bases of the junction left unmatched. The CDR3 consists of 15 residues. The CDR3 DNA reads TGTGCCAGCAGAAGGGGGCGCGATAGCCAAGAGACCCAGTACTTC. It specifies CASRRGRDSQETQYF.

DNA of the CDR3: TGTGCCAGCAGCCAAGTACCTCTCGAGCAGTACTTC. It encodes CASSQVPLEQYF. The V and J genes are TRBV3-1 and TRBJ2-7; D remains ambiguous. The V gene lost 1 base and the J gene lost 6 bases, with 7 bases spanning the gap. The CDR3 sequence is 12 residues long. Germline CDR1 and CDR2: LGHDT and YNNKEL (reference sequence).

This clonotype was seen a handful of times. The chain is built from TRBV7-2 and TRBJ2-7, with 9 bases identical to TRBD2. The CDR3 totals 22 residues. V was pared by 2 bases and J by 0 bases, with 23 bases of the junction left unmatched. The germline CDR1 and CDR2 sequences are SGHTA and FQGNSA. The CDR3 bases are TGTGCCAGCAGCTTATTTTTTATTCGGGCCAGCTCAGGACTAGCGTCCTCCTACGAGCAGTACTTC. Protein sequence: CASSLFFIRASSGLASSYEQYF. Together with reference TRBV7-2 and TRBJ2-7, the CDR3 gives the full variable domain: GAGVSQSPSNKVTEKGKDVELRCDPISGHTALYWYRQSLGQGLEFLIYFQGNSAPDKSGLPSDRFSAERTGGSVSTLTIQRTQQEDSAVYLCASSLFFIRASSGLASSYEQYFGPGTRLTVT.

The chain employs TRBV6-1 and TRBJ1-5; 7 nucleotides align to TRBD1. The germline CDR1 and CDR2 sequences are MNHNS and SASEGT. The CDR3 contains 13 residues. The junction had 8 bases not matched to a gene; V was cut back by 10 bases and J by 5 bases. CDR3 loop: CATRRQGHQPQHF. The DNA of the CDR3 is TGTGCCACCAGGAGACAGGGCCATCAGCCCCAGCATTTT.

This clonotype was recorded a few times. The chain joins TRBV12-3 or TRBV12-4 to TRBJ2-2; 7 bases map to TRBD1. The V gene end was trimmed by 5 bases and the J gene end by 2 bases; junction bases not matched to a gene: 8. The length of the CDR3 is 16 residues. The CDR3 DNA reads TGTGCCAGCAGTCCCGCCGACAGGGCCAACACCGGGGAGCTGTTTTTT. Translation: CASSPADRANTGELFF.

The chain is built from TRBV6-5 and TRBJ2-1, with 9 bases identical to TRBD2. Germline CDR1 is MNHEY and CDR2 is SVGAGI. The length of the CDR3 is 15 residues. V lost 2 bases and J lost 3; bases outside the gene matches: 2. CDR3 coding DNA: TGTGCCAGCAGTTACCGGCGGGGGGGCTACAATGAGCAGTTCTTC. Its translation: CASSYRRGGYNEQFF.

This chain connects TRBV6-1 to TRBJ2-7, with unresolved D. The germline V and J ends were trimmed by 6 bases and 2 bases, with 11 bases remaining between them. In germline, CDR1 is MNHNS, CDR2 SASEGT. This CDR3 is built from 13 residues. CDR3 in amino acids: CASRGNRAYEQYF. Written as DNA, the CDR3 is TGTGCCAGCAGGGGGAACAGAGCCTACGAGCAGTACTTC.

This clonotype was seen more than once but under ten times. The genes are TRBV6-1 and TRBJ2-7, with 8 bases fitting TRBD2. CDR1 is MNHNS, CDR2 SASEGT, per germline. Trimming cost V 3 bases and J 4 bases; bases outside gene matches: 5. The CDR3 is 14 residues long. CDR3 amino acids: CASSEREVRYEQYF. Here the CDR3 DNA reads TGTGCCAGCAGTGAGCGGGAGGTGAGGTACGAGCAGTACTTC.

The chain carries TRBV10-2 and TRBJ2-7; D is possibly TRBD1 (5 bases). The CDR3 is made up of 13 amino acids. The V end was cut by 7 bases, the J end by 3 bases, with 13 bases between. Germline CDR1 is WSHSY and CDR2 is SAAADI. The CDR3: CASKETAYYEQYF. The DNA of the CDR3 is TGCGCCAGCAAAGAGACAGCCTACTACGAGCAGTACTTC.

This clonotype was observed a handful of times. The chain has TRBV11-2 and TRBJ2-4, with 14 bases that match TRBD2. The germline V gene encodes CDR1 SGHAT and CDR2 FQNNGV. The CDR3 spans 20 residues. The V segment lost 5 bases and the J segment 1 base; nucleotides outside the gene matches: 13. CDR3 loop: CASSPRLAGGPGAAKNIQYF. CDR3 in DNA: TGTGCCAGCAGCCCACGACTAGCGGGAGGGCCCGGTGCGGCCAAAAACATTCAGTACTTC.

This clonotype was counted between two and nine times. This chain connects TRBV6-5 to TRBJ2-5; possibly TRBD1 for D (5 bases). Germline-derived CDR1 and CDR2 are MNHEY and SVGAGI. Trimming took 0 bases from V and 4 from J, leaving 9 bases between them. CDR3 length: 14 residues. The CDR3 is CASSYSKGVETQYF. The CDR3 nucleotides are TGTGCCAGCAGTTACTCGAAAGGGGTAGAGACCCAGTACTTC.

The gene calls are TRBV3-1 and TRBJ1-3, with TRBD1 matching over 7 bases. The CDR3 runs to 15 residues. Germline V gives CDR1 LGHDT, CDR2 YNNKEL (reference sequence). Trimming took 2 bases from V and 0 from J; bases not matched to a gene: 1. The CDR3 DNA reads TGTGCCAGCAGCCAAAGACAGGGCTCTGGAAACACCATATATTTT. Protein: CASSQRQGSGNTIYF. Using reference TRBV3-1 and TRBJ1-3 for the parts outside the CDR3, the full variable domain is DTAVSQTPKYLVTQMGNDKSIKCEQNLGHDTMYWYKQDSKKFLKIMFSYNNKELIINETVPNRFSPKSPDKAHLNLHINSLELGDSAVYFCASSQRQGSGNTIYFGEGSWLTVV.

The chain recombines TRBV18 with TRBJ2-5; 10 bases map to TRBD2. Trimming took 3 bases from V and 3 from J; bases not matched to a gene: 7. The CDR3 contains 16 residues. Per germline, CDR1 KGHSH and CDR2 LQKENI. The CDR3 coding sequence is TGTGCCAGCTCACCTATTAGCGGGGGGCTCAAAGAGACCCAGTACTTC. It yields the protein CASSPISGGLKETQYF.

The rearrangement joins TRBV2 to TRBJ2-7; D uncertain. The germline V and J ends were trimmed by 3 bases and 0 bases, with 12 bases remaining between them. This CDR3 is built from 15 residues. Germline V gene data show CDR1 as SNHLY and CDR2 as FYNNEI. The CDR3 sequence: CASSEDFKSSYEQYF. As DNA, the CDR3 is TGTGCCAGCAGTGAGGATTTTAAAAGCTCCTACGAGCAGTACTTC.

This clonotype occurred a few times. CDR3 sequence (DNA): TGTGCCAGCTCACCTTTGGGCAGGGTCGAGCAGTACTTC. Translated: CASSPLGRVEQYF. The V and J genes are TRBV18 and TRBJ2-7, with D possibly matching TRBD1 (5 bases). The CDR3 totals 13 residues. CDR1 and CDR2 (germline): KGHSH, LQKENI. Trimming removed 3 bases from V and 6 bases from J, with 12 bases in between.

The chain links TRBV4-2 to TRBJ2-7; TRBD1 is a possible D gene (7 bases). V was cut by 4 bases and J by 1 base, with 14 bases left in between. There are 15 residues in the CDR3. Germline loops: CDR1 LGHNA, CDR2 YNFKEQ. The CDR3 bases are TGTGCCAGCAGCCGGGAGGACAGGATGTCCTACGAGCAGTACTTC. This translates into CASSREDRMSYEQYF.

This clonotype was seen a handful of times. The CDR3 DNA reads TGCAGTGGCGTGGAAAATGAAAAACTGTTTTTT. It translates to CSGVENEKLFF. V is TRBV20-1 and J is TRBJ1-4; D remains unclear. The germline gives CDR1 DFQATT, CDR2 SNEGSKA (reference sequence). This CDR3 comprises 11 residues. V lost 7 bases to trimming and J lost 5 bases, with 8 bases between them.

This clonotype has more than one count but fewer than ten. The CDR3 DNA is TGTGCCAGCAGACTCGGGACTCCCCAAGCCTACAATGAGCAGTTCTTC. Protein sequence: CASRLGTPQAYNEQFF. The rearrangement joins TRBV12-3 or TRBV12-4 to TRBJ2-1; D perhaps matches TRBD2 (6 bases). The CDR3 is 16 amino acids. Trimming took 6 bases from V and 2 from J, leaving 17 bases between them.

The chain is built from TRBV5-1 and TRBJ2-7, with TRBD1 matching over 7 bases. V shed 4 bases and J 0 bases; nucleotides not matched to a gene: 4. The CDR3 spans 14 residues. CDR1 and CDR2 from the germline V gene are SGHRS and YFSETQ. This chain's CDR3 is CASSQDRSSYEQYF. The CDR3 DNA reads TGCGCCAGCAGCCAGGACAGGAGCTCCTACGAGCAGTACTTC.

This clonotype has more than one count but fewer than ten. The chain is built from TRBV20-1 and TRBJ2-7; D is perhaps TRBD2 (5 bases). Looked up from germline, CDR1 is DFQATT and CDR2 is SNEGSKA (reference sequence). The V end was cut by 3 bases, the J end by 2 bases, with 8 bases between. CDR3 length equals 12 residues. The DNA for the CDR3 is TGCAGTGCTAGCTCCGGGACCTACGAGCAGTACTTC. Its translation: CSASSGTYEQYF.